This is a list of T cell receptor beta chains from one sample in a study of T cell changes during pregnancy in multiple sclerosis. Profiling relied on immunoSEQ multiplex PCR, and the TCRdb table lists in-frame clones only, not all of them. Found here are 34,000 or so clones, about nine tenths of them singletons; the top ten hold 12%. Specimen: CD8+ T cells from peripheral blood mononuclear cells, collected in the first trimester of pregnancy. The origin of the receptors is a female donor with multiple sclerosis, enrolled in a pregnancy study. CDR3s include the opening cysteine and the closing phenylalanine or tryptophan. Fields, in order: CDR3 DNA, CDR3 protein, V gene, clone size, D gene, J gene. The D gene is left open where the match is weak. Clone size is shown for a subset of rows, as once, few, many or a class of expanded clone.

TGTGCCAGCGACGGGAATGAGCAGTTCTTC | CASDGNEQFF | TRBV2 | NA | NA | TRBJ2-1
TGCAGCGTTCCCCTTAGCGGGGCCGGCTCCTACGAGCAGTACTTC | CSVPLSGAGSYEQYF | TRBV29-1 | NA | TRBD2 | TRBJ2-7
TGTGCCAGCAAAAAAGACAGCTTAAACCAAGAGACCCAGTACTTC | CASKKDSLNQETQYF | TRBV2 | NA | NA | TRBJ2-5
TGTGCCAGCAGTTCGGTGACCAGGGGGGATCAGCCCCAGCATTTT | CASSSVTRGDQPQHF | TRBV28 | NA | TRBD1 | TRBJ1-5
TGTGCCAGCAGTACCCCATCGGGAGTAGCCAAAAACATTCAGTACTTC | CASSTPSGVAKNIQYF | TRBV6-4 | NA | NA | TRBJ2-4
TGTGCCAGCAGTCTGGTTTTGGGACAGGGGGCCGATGAGCAGTTCTTC | CASSLVLGQGADEQFF | TRBV28 | NA | TRBD1 | TRBJ2-1
TGTGCCAGCAGTTCCTGGGGGGGGGATCTCGCTGAAGCTTTCTTT | CASSSWGGDLAEAFF | TRBV27 | NA | NA | TRBJ1-1
TGTGCCAGCAGTTGGGTAGGACAGAACCAAGAGACCCAGTACTTC | CASSWVGQNQETQYF | TRBV28 | NA | NA | TRBJ2-5
TGTGCCAGCAGCTTAGGTGGCGGCTTGAGGGCTTTCTTT | CASSLGGGLRAFF | TRBV13 | NA | NA | TRBJ1-1
TGTGCCAGCACCATGAACAGGGGGCGAAACTATGGCTACACCTTC | CASTMNRGRNYGYTF | TRBV18 | once | TRBD1 | TRBJ1-2
TGCGCCAGCAGCCAACGGGTACCAACCGGGGAGCTGTTTTTT | CASSQRVPTGELFF | TRBV4-1 | NA | NA | TRBJ2-2
TGTGCCAGCAGCTTTCCGTTGAGCTCCTACAATGAGCAGTTCTTC | CASSFPLSSYNEQFF | TRBV7-9 | NA | NA | TRBJ2-1
TGTGCCAGCAGCTTGGCCAGGGATCCAGACACTGAAGCTTTCTTT | CASSLARDPDTEAFF | TRBV5-4 | once | NA | TRBJ1-1
TGTGCCAGCAGTCGAGAAACAGGGGGCTGGGAGTACGGCTACACCTTC | CASSRETGGWEYGYTF | TRBV6-6 | NA | TRBD1 | TRBJ1-2
TGTGCCAGCAGTTCCAATGACTACCCAAACTACGAGCAGTACTTC | CASSSNDYPNYEQYF | TRBV6-5 | NA | NA | TRBJ2-7
TGTGCCAGCAGTCCAGGAGGCAGCAATCAGCCCCAGCATTTT | CASSPGGSNQPQHF | TRBV6-5 | once | NA | TRBJ1-5
TGTGCCAGCAGTTACTCTTCGGTAGGGAGGGCTTTCTTT | CASSYSSVGRAFF | TRBV6-5 | NA | NA | TRBJ1-1
TGTGCCAGCAGCAGGGGACAGGGTTTCGCCGGGGAGCTGTTTTTT | CASSRGQGFAGELFF | TRBV11-3 | NA | TRBD1 | TRBJ2-2
TGTGCCAGCAGTCCCGGGGACATCCCTACCTACGAGCAGTACTTC | CASSPGDIPTYEQYF | TRBV27 | NA | NA | TRBJ2-7
TGCAGCGTTGAAGATATTTTGGGCGGGACTACAGATACGCAGTATTTT | CSVEDILGGTTDTQYF | TRBV29-1 | NA | NA | TRBJ2-3
TGCGCCAGCCCGCCGGCGGGATTTTATGGCTACGAGCAGTACTTC | CASPPAGFYGYEQYF | TRBV4-3 | NA | NA | TRBJ2-7
TGTGCCAGCAGTTTAGGGACTAGCGGACGCTACGAGCAGTACTTC | CASSLGTSGRYEQYF | TRBV28 | NA | TRBD2 | TRBJ2-7
TGTGCCAGCAGCAAGGACAGGGGCACTGAAGCTTTCTTT | CASSKDRGTEAFF | TRBV7-9 | NA | TRBD1 | TRBJ1-1
TGTGCCAGCAGTTTATTGGGACAGCACAATCAGCCCCAGCATTTT | CASSLLGQHNQPQHF | TRBV27 | NA | TRBD1 | TRBJ1-5
TGTGCCACCAGCAGAGATCAGGTCAGTAATGAGCAGTTCTTC | CATSRDQVSNEQFF | TRBV15 | NA | NA | TRBJ2-1
TGTGCCAGCAGTGAATGGAGCGACAATGAAAAACTGTTTTTT | CASSEWSDNEKLFF | TRBV6-1 | NA | NA | TRBJ1-4
TGTGCCAGCAGCTTATTTTCTGCAGATACGCAGTATTTT | CASSLFSADTQYF | TRBV7-8 | NA | NA | TRBJ2-3
TGTGCCAGCAGCAAGACAGTTAGTGGGGCCAACGTCCTGACTTTC | CASSKTVSGANVLTF | TRBV27 | NA | NA | TRBJ2-6
TGTGCCAGCAGTAAAGGGGATTCCTACGAGCAGTACTTC | CASSKGDSYEQYF | TRBV13 | NA | NA | TRBJ2-7